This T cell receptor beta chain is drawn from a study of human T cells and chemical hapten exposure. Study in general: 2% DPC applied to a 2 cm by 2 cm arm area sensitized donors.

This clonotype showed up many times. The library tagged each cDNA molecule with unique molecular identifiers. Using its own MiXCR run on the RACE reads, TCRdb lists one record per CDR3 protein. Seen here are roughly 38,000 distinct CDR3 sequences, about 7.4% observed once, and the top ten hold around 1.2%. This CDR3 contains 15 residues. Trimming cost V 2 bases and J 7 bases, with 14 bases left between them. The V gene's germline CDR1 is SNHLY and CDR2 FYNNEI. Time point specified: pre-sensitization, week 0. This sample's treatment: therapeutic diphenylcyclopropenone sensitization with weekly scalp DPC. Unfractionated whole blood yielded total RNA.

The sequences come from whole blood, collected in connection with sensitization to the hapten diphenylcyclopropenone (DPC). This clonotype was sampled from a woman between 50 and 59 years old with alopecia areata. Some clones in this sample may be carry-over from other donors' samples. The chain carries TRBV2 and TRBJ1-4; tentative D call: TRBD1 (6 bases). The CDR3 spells CASSEWWGAGEKLFF. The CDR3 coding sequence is TGTGCCAGCAGTGAATGGTGGGGGGCCGGTGAAAAACTGTTTTTT. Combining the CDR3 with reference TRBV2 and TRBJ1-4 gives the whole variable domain EPEVTQTPSHQVTQMGQEVILRCVPISNHLYFYWYRQILGQKVEFLVSFYNNEISEKSEIFDDQFSVERPDGSNFTLKIRSTKLEDSAMYFCASSEWWGAGEKLFFGSGTQLSVL.